These 2 T cell receptor beta chains were all obtained from the same sample, sequenced in a study of post-analysis software for immune sequencing data. Their antigen targets remain unknown. General study results and limits: Patients showed TRBV5-6, TRBV5-1 and TRBV20-1 among five TRBV segments more frequent than in controls.

TCR beta cDNA libraries had unique molecular identifiers. MiXCR was run by TCRdb on the PCR reads, yielding one entry per CDR3 protein. Here the sample spans roughly 580,000 distinct CDR3 sequences, roughly 46% being singletons. The sample was blood. The receptors here all came from a girl aged 10 to 17 with multiple sclerosis.

The chain has TRBV5-1 and TRBJ2-5; D is perhaps TRBD2 (5 bases). Trimming removed 4 bases from V and 5 bases from J, with 18 bases in between. The CDR3 runs 15 residues. Germline V lookup: CDR1 SGHRS, CDR2 YFSETQ. CDR3 sequence reads: CASSTEGRNGETQYF. DNA for the CDR3: TGCGCCAGCAGCACCGAGGGTAGGAACGGGGAGACCCAGTACTTC.

This chain links TRBV11-2 with TRBJ2-1; the D gene is possibly TRBD2 (6 bases). The CDR3 spans 17 residues. Germline V gives CDR1 SGHAT, CDR2 FQNNGV. V dropped 3 bases and J dropped 0 bases, with 15 bases sitting between them. The chain's CDR3 is CASSLRFNGGSYNEQFF. The CDR3 coding sequence is TGTGCCAGCAGCTTGCGTTTCAACGGGGGCTCCTACAATGAGCAGTTCTTC.